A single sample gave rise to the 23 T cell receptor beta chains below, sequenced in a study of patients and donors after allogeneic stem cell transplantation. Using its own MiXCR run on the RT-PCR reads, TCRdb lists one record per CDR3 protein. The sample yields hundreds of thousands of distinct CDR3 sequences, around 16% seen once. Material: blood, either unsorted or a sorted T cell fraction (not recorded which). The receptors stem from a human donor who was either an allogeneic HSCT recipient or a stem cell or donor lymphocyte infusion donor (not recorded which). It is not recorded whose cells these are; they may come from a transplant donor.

This CDR3 reads CASSPASRAPNTEAFF. In DNA, the CDR3 is TGTGCCAGCTCCCCAGCTTCGCGGGCCCCGAACACTGAAGCTTTCTTT. The gene calls are TRBV7-2 and TRBJ1-1, with no clear D. The CDR3 contains 16 residues. V gave up 8 bases and J gave up 1 base, with 20 bases separating them. Germline CDR1 SGHTA, CDR2 FQGNSA. The full variable domain, with the rest looked up from reference TRBV7-2 and TRBJ1-1, is GAGVSQSPSNKVTEKGKDVELRCDPISGHTALYWYRQSLGQGLEFLIYFQGNSAPDKSGLPSDRFSAERTGGSVSTLTIQRTQQEDSAVYLCASSPASRAPNTEAFFGQGTRLTVV.

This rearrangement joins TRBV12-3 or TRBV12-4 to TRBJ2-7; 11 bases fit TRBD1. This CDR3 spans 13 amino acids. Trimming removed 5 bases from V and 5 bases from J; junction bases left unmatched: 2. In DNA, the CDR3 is TGTGCCAGCAGTCCGGACAGGGGGCACGAGCAGTACTTC. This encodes CASSPDRGHEQYF.

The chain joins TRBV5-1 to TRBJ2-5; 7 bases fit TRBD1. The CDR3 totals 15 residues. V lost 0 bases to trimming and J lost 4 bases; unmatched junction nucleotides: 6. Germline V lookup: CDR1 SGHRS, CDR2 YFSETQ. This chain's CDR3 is CASSLGQGRRETQYF. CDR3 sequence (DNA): TGCGCCAGCAGCTTGGGACAGGGAAGGCGAGAGACCCAGTACTTC.

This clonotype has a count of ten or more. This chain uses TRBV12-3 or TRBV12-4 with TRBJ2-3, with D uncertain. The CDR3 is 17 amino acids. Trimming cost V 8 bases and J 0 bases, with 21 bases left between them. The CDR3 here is CASSPHRASPSTDTQYF. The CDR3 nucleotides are TGTGCCAGCTCCCCCCATCGGGCGTCGCCTAGCACAGATACGCAGTATTTT.

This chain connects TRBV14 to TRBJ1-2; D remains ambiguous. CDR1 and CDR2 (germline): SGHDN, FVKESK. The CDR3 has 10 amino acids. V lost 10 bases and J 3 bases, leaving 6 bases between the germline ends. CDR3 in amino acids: CATGDYGYTF. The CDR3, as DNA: TGTGCCACCGGGGACTATGGCTACACCTTC.

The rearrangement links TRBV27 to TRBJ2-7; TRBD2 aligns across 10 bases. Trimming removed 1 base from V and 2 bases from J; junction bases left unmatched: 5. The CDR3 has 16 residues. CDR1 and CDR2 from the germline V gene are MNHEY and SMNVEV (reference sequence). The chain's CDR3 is CASSLYHGTSAYEQYF. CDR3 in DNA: TGTGCCAGCAGTTTATATCACGGGACTAGCGCCTACGAGCAGTACTTC.

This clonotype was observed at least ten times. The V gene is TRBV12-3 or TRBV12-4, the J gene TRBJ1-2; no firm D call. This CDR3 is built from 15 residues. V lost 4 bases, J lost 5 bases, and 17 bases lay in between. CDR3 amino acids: CASSSRTGRGYGYTF. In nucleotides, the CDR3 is TGTGCCAGCAGTTCACGGACCGGGCGTGGGTATGGCTACACCTTC.

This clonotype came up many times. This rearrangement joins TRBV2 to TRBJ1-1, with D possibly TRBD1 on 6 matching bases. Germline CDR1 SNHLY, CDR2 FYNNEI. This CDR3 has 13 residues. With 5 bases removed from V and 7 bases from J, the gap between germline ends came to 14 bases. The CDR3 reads CASSQQGGGEAFF. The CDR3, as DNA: TGTGCCAGCAGTCAACAGGGAGGGGGTGAAGCTTTCTTT.

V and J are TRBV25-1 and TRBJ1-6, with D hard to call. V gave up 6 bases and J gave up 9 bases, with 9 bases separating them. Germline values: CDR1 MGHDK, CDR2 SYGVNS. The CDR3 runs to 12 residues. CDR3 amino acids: CASSESGSPLHF. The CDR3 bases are TGTGCCAGCAGCGAGTCGGGTTCACCCCTCCACTTT.

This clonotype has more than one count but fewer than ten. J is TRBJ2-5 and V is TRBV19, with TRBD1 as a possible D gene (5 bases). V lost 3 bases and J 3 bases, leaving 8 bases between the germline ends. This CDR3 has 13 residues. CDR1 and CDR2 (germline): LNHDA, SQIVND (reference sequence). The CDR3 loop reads CASSMGLKETQYF. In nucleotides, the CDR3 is TGTGCCAGTAGTATGGGGCTGAAAGAGACCCAGTACTTC.

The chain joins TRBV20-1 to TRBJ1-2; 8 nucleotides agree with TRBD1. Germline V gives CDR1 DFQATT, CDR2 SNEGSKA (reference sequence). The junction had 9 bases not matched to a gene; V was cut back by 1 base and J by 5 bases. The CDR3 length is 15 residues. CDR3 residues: CSARGGGQASYGYTF. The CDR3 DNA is TGCAGTGCTAGAGGGGGGGGACAGGCCTCATATGGCTACACCTTC.

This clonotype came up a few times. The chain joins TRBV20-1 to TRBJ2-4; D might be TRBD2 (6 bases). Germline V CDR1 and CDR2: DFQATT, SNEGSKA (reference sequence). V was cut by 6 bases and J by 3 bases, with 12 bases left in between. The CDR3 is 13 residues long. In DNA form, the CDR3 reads TGCAGTGCCAGCTCCGGGAGCAAAAACATTCAGTACTTC. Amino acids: CSASSGSKNIQYF.

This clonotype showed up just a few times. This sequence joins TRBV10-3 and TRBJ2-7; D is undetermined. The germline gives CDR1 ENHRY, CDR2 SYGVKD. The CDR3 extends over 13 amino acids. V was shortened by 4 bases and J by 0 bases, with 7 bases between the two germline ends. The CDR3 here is CAISVQSSYEQYF. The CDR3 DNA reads TGTGCCATCAGTGTACAGAGCTCCTACGAGCAGTACTTC.

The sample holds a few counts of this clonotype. Here the CDR3 DNA reads TGTGCCAGCATGCTAGGGGCGGCCTGGAAGTATAGTGAGCAGTTCTTC. Translating gives CASMLGAAWKYSEQFF. The V gene is TRBV2, the J gene TRBJ2-1; D perhaps matches TRBD1 (5 bases). CDR1 is SNHLY and CDR2 is FYNNEI in the germline V gene. The CDR3 totals 16 residues. The germline V and J ends were trimmed by 7 bases and 9 bases, with 25 bases remaining between them.

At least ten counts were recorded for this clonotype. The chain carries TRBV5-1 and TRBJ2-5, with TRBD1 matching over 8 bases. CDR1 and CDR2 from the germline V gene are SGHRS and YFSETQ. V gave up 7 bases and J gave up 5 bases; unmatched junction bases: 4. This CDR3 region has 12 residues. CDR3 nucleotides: TGCGCCAGCGGCACAGGGGGTGAGACCCAGTACTTC. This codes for CASGTGGETQYF.

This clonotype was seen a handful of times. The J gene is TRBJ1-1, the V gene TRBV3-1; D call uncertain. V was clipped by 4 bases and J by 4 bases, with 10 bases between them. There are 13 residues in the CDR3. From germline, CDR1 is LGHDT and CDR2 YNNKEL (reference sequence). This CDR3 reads CASSPTLSTEAFF. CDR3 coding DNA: TGTGCCAGCAGCCCGACACTGAGCACTGAAGCTTTCTTT.

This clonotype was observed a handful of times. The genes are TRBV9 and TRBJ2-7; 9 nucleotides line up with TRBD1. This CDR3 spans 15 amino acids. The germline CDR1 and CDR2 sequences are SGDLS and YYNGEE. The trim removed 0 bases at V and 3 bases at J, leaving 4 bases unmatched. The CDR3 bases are TGTGCCAGCAGCGTAGGGGGGACAGGGAACTACGAGCAGTACTTC. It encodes CASSVGGTGNYEQYF.

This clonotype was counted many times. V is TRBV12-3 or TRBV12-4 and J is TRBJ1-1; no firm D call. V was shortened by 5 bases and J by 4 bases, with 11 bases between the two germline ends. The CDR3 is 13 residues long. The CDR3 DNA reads TGTGCCAGCAGTCCCCACGGAGGCACTGAAGCTTTCTTT. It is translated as CASSPHGGTEAFF.

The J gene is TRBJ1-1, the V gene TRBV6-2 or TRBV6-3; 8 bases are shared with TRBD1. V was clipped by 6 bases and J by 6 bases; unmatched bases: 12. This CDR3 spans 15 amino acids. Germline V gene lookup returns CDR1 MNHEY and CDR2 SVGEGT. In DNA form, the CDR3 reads TGTGCCAGCAGCAGAAAGACAGGGGATCGGGCTGAAGCTTTCTTT. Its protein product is CASSRKTGDRAEAFF.

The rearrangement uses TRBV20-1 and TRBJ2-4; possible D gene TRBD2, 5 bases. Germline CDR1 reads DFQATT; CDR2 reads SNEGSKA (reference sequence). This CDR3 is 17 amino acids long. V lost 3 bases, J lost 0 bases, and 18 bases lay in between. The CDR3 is CSASPPPGSIAKNIQYF. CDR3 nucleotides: TGCAGTGCTAGTCCGCCCCCGGGGAGCATAGCCAAAAACATTCAGTACTTC.

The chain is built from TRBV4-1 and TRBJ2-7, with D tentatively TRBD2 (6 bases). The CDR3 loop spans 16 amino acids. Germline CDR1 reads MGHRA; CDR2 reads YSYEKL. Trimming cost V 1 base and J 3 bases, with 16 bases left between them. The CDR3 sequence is CASSQVGTQSSYEQYF. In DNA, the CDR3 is TGCGCCAGCAGCCAAGTCGGGACTCAATCAAGCTACGAGCAGTACTTC.

The CDR3 loop reads CASSQDIGVAAFF. Written as DNA, the CDR3 is TGCGCCAGCAGCCAAGATATCGGGGTGGCAGCTTTCTTT. This sequence joins TRBV4-1 and TRBJ1-1; D call uncertain. The CDR3 is 13 amino acids. The germline CDR1 and CDR2 sequences are MGHRA and YSYEKL. V was pared by 0 bases and J by 10 bases, with 12 bases between.

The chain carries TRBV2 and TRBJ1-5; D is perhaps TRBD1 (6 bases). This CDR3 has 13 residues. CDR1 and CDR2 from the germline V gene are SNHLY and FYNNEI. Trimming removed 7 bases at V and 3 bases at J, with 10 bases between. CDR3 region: CASKGEHNQPQHF. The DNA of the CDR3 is TGTGCCAGCAAGGGGGAACACAATCAGCCCCAGCATTTT.